These 20 T cell receptor beta chains were sequenced from one sample in a study of T cells after posttransplantation cyclophosphamide. Here immunoSEQ multiplex PCR was the method, and the copy in TCRdb shows in-frame clones only, minus some. In the table there are fewer than 35,000 clones, roughly nine tenths of which are singletons. Cells defined as naive were viable CD3+CD4+ or CD3+CD8+ and CCR7+CD45RA+CD45RO-CD95-CD27+CD28+. Sequencing input: naive CD4+ T cells sorted from blood. Receptors were obtained from a young man in good health and a related stem cell transplant donor.

This chain links TRBV29-1 with TRBJ2-7; TRBD2 might be the D (6 bases). V was shortened by 6 bases and J by 6 bases, with 18 bases between the two germline ends. The germline V gene encodes CDR1 SQVTM and CDR2 ANQGSEA. The CDR3 contains 13 residues. Here the CDR3 DNA reads TGCAGCGTAGATCCCTCAGGGACTGGCGAGCAGTACTTC. Translation: CSVDPSGTGEQYF.

The chain couples TRBV7-9 to TRBJ1-1, with 7 bases that match TRBD1. With V trimmed by 1 base and J by 1 base, 3 bases remained unmatched. The CDR3 is made up of 15 amino acids. Germline lookup yields CDR1 SEHNR and CDR2 FQNEAQ (reference sequence). The CDR3 coding sequence is TGTGCCAGCAGCTTAGGTGACAGGGAGAACACTGAAGCTTTCTTT. Residues: CASSLGDRENTEAFF.

The J gene is TRBJ2-3, the V gene TRBV5-1, with TRBD2 matching over 14 bases. Germline lookup yields CDR1 SGHRS and CDR2 YFSETQ. CDR3 length equals 17 residues. The junction had 5 bases not matched to a gene; V was cut back by 3 bases and J by 2 bases. This CDR3 reads CASSYGLAGGPTDTQYF. For the CDR3, the DNA is TGCGCCAGCAGCTACGGACTAGCGGGGGGCCCCACAGATACGCAGTATTTT.

The V and J genes are TRBV29-1 and TRBJ1-1, with TRBD1 as a possible D gene (5 bases). Trimming pared 4 bases from V and 1 base from J, leaving 10 bases between. Per germline, CDR1 SQVTM and CDR2 ANQGSEA. The CDR3 length is 13 residues. DNA for the CDR3: TGCAGCGTTGCACAGGAGGGGAACACTGAAGCTTTCTTT. As protein: CSVAQEGNTEAFF. The variable domain in full, with the rest retrieved from reference TRBV29-1 and TRBJ1-1, is SAVISQKPSRDICQRGTSLTIQCQVDSQVTMMFWYRQQPGQSLTLIATANQGSEATYESGFVIDKFPISRPNLTFSTLTVSNMSPEDSSIYLCSVAQEGNTEAFFGQGTRLTVV.

This clone was observed a single time. The chain is built from TRBV5-6 and TRBJ2-1, with 12 bases lining up with TRBD2. CDR1 is SGHDT and CDR2 is YYEEEE in the germline V gene. The J segment lost 9 bases and the V segment lost 3 bases, leaving 10 bases of the junction unmatched. The CDR3 length is 16 residues. The CDR3 nucleotides are TGTGCCAGCAGCTCAAGACTAGCGGGGGACCCCGGTGAGCAGTTCTTC. Encoded protein: CASSSRLAGDPGEQFF.

The chain recombines TRBV6-1 with TRBJ2-2, with 10 bases aligning to TRBD2. V shed 5 bases, J shed 4 bases, and the junction held 4 bases outside the gene matches. The CDR3 runs to 15 residues. Germline CDR1 MNHNS, CDR2 SASEGT. Here the CDR3 DNA reads TGTGCCAGCAGTCCCGCTAGCGGGGGCACCGGGGAGCTGTTTTTT. As protein: CASSPASGGTGELFF.

The chain combines TRBV6-1 with TRBJ1-5; D gene uncertain. With 5 bases removed from V and 2 bases from J, the gap between germline ends came to 13 bases. The CDR3 totals 15 residues. Germline-derived CDR1 and CDR2 are MNHNS and SASEGT. The CDR3 reads CASSPAGVGNQPQHF. CDR3 nucleotides: TGTGCCAGCAGTCCAGCCGGGGTTGGCAATCAGCCCCAGCATTTT.

The rearrangement joins TRBV7-3 to TRBJ2-4, with 12 bases matching TRBD1. Trimming cost V 5 bases and J 7 bases; bases outside gene matches: 9. This CDR3 spans 16 amino acids. From germline, CDR1 is SGHTA and CDR2 FQGTGA. CDR3 DNA sequence: TGTGCCAGCAGCCCACCGGGACAGGGGGCGGGGAACATTCAGTACTTC. Its protein product is CASSPPGQGAGNIQYF.

V and J are TRBV21-1 and TRBJ2-4; the DNA was not compared with TRBD2, the D call given in the table. TRBV21-1 is deemed a pseudogene. The CDR3 totals 14 residues. CDR3 nucleotide sequence: TGTGCCAGCAGCAAGAGCCACCTAGAAGACATTCAGTACTTC. Its translation: CASSKSHLEDIQYF.

The rearrangement joins TRBV28 to TRBJ1-4, with 7 bases that match TRBD1. The trim removed 6 bases at V and 7 bases at J, leaving 11 bases unmatched. The CDR3 spans 15 residues. Per the germline V gene, CDR1 is MDHEN and CDR2 is SYDVKM. In DNA, the CDR3 is TGTGCCAGCAGATCCACAGGGGTCGGTCGTGAAAAACTGTTTTTT. It translates to CASRSTGVGREKLFF. Supplemented by reference TRBV28 and TRBJ1-4, the full variable domain reads DVKVTQSSRYLVKRTGEKVFLECVQDMDHENMFWYRQDPGLGLRLIYFSYDVKMKEKGDIPEGYSVSREKKERFSLILESASTNQTSMYLCASRSTGVGREKLFFGSGTQLSVL.

The rearrangement uses TRBV6-6 and TRBJ2-7, with 7 bases fitting TRBD2. The CDR3 consists of 14 residues. Germline-derived CDR1 and CDR2 are MNHNY and SVGAGI (reference sequence). The V gene end was trimmed by 8 bases and the J gene end by 0 bases; junction bases not matched to a gene: 7. The CDR3 region has the DNA TGTGCCAGCGGCCTAGCGGACCACTCCTACGAGCAGTACTTC. This translates into CASGLADHSYEQYF.

In nucleotides, the CDR3 is TGTGCCAGCAGCGAGAAGAGATTTCAGAACACTGAAGCTTTCTTT. This sequence encodes CASSEKRFQNTEAFF. The J gene is TRBJ1-1, the V gene TRBV7-8; no clear D. V was shortened by 5 bases and J by 1 base, with 14 bases between the two germline ends. Per germline, CDR1 SGHVS and CDR2 FQNEAQ. This CDR3 has 15 residues.

DNA of the CDR3: TGCGCCAGCAGCGCCGACAAAGTCAGCACAGATACGCAGTATTTT. This encodes CASSADKVSTDTQYF. The chain has TRBV5-1 and TRBJ2-3, with D unresolved. Trimming took off 4 bases at V and 0 bases at J, with 12 bases between the two ends. Germline V CDR1 and CDR2: SGHRS, YFSETQ. This CDR3 has 15 amino acids.

Worth noting for this clone: The junction departs from germline at one end; a sequencing error may be responsible. The V and J genes are TRBV7-6 and TRBJ1-6, with 7 bases lining up with TRBD1. The length of the CDR3 is 17 residues. In germline, CDR1 is SGHVS, CDR2 FNYEAQ. CDR3 DNA: TGTGCCAGCAGCTTAGCGCCCCGGGGACAGAGGATGTCACCCCCCCACTTT. Its protein product is CASSLAPRGQRMSPPHF.

The chain has TRBV5-8 and TRBJ2-5, with D maybe TRBD2 (6 bases). This CDR3 region has 15 residues. The germline V gene encodes CDR1 SGHTS and CDR2 YDEGEE. The V and J ends lost 0 bases and 5 bases respectively, with 14 bases between them. DNA for the CDR3: TGTGCCAGCAGCTTGGTTAGGGCCCGGGGGGAGACCCAGTACTTC. Its protein is CASSLVRARGETQYF.

CDR3 protein: CASSSAAGMELFF. Written as DNA, the CDR3 is TGTGCCAGCAGCTCCGCCGCGGGAATGGAGCTGTTTTTT. This sequence joins TRBV5-8 and TRBJ2-2; D possibly corresponds to TRBD2 (6 bases). This CDR3 has 13 amino acids. V was clipped by 3 bases and J by 10 bases, with 13 bases between them. Germline V gene data show CDR1 as SGHTS and CDR2 as YDEGEE.

The chain links TRBV9 to TRBJ2-2; 7 bases align to TRBD1. From germline, CDR1 is SGDLS and CDR2 YYNGEE. V shed 0 bases, J shed 6 bases, and the junction held 5 bases outside the gene matches. The CDR3 contains 15 residues. CDR3 in DNA: TGTGCCAGCAGCGTAGCAGGCAGGGGGTCCGGGGAGCTGTTTTTT. This gives the protein CASSVAGRGSGELFF.

The rearrangement joins TRBV21-1 to TRBJ1-5. TRBV21-1 is labeled a pseudogene. The CDR3 has 17 residues. The CDR3 here is CASRRKVATLHHQPQHF. CDR3 DNA: TGTGCCAGCAGAAGGAAGGTAGCTACATTGCATCATCAGCCCCAGCATTTT.

Only a few counts were recorded for this clone. The chain combines TRBV28 with TRBJ1-4, with 7 bases lining up with TRBD1. Germline V gene sequence: CDR1 MDHEN, CDR2 SYDVKM. The CDR3 covers 15 residues. V trimming: 2 bases; J trimming: 5 bases; junction bases outside the gene matches: 5. CDR3 protein: CASSLMGQRNEKLFF. The CDR3 DNA reads as TGTGCCAGCAGTTTAATGGGACAGAGGAATGAAAAACTGTTTTTT.

V is TRBV19 and J is TRBJ2-5; TRBD1 aligns across 7 bases. Germline CDR1 LNHDA, CDR2 SQIVND (reference sequence). The CDR3 is made up of 14 amino acids. The junction had 8 bases not matched to a gene; V was cut back by 6 bases and J by 4 bases. The chain's CDR3 is CASSRQGTAETQYF. CDR3 nucleotide sequence: TGTGCCAGTAGCCGACAGGGTACAGCAGAGACCCAGTACTTC.